The source of this T cell receptor beta chain is a study of blood T cell repertoires in COVID-19. From germline, CDR1 is MGHDK and CDR2 SYGVNS. V lost 2 bases, J lost 3 bases, and 10 bases lay in between. This CDR3 is 14 amino acids long. The table came from immunoSEQ multiplex PCR; TCRdb's copy has only in-frame clones and leaves some out. The sample includes about 70,000 clones, roughly 80% of them seen just once. The sample taken for sequencing was peripheral blood. The sequence was collected from a man aged 65 to 79 who had recovered from COVID-19. This chain joins TRBV25-1 and TRBJ2-5; D not resolved. CDR3 bases: TGTGCCAGCAGTGAACCGACTGGAGAAGAGACCCAGTACTTC. The encoded protein is CASSEPTGEETQYF.